This T cell receptor beta chain emerged from a study of shared clonotypes between healthy human individuals. Study background: Plates per donor: three CD4 naive, three CD4 memory, two CD8 naive, one CD8 memory.

Findings of the study overall: Non-shared clonotypes showed lower generation probabilities than clonotypes common to all four donors. Of the naive CD4 clonotypes, about 5% were shared across a handful of donors. Sequencing depth was expected to affect clonotype sharing among donors.

A word on this clone: Its target is unknown.

The V end was cut by 4 bases, the J end by 0 bases, with 17 bases between. The CDR3 runs to 16 residues. Germline V CDR1 and CDR2: SGHRS, YFSETQ. Some clones are missing from TCRdb's copy, which holds only in-frame ones; the method was immunoSEQ multiplex PCR. In the table there are hundreds of thousands of clones, about 96% of which are singletons. Sample: naive CD4+ T cells sorted from blood. The subset was: CD45RA+ positively selected. The clonotype was recovered from a young woman in good health. This rearrangement joins TRBV5-1 to TRBJ2-7; D gene uncertain. The CDR3 protein is CASSPGDARSSYEQYF. CDR3 sequence (DNA): TGCGCCAGCAGCCCGGGTGATGCGAGGAGCTCCTACGAGCAGTACTTC.